These 20 T cell receptor beta chains were all obtained from the same sample, sequenced in a study of shared clonotypes between healthy human individuals. The table came from immunoSEQ multiplex PCR; TCRdb's copy has only in-frame clones and leaves some out. The table has about 2.1 million clones, about 92% seen once. Selected positively for CCR7 and CD45RO-negative, naive CD8 cells excluded terminally differentiated effector memory CD45RA+ cells. The sequenced sample was naive CD8+ T cells from PBMCs. These receptor sequences come from a man younger than 35 in good health. Some clones in this sample may be carry-over from other donors' samples.

The chain employs TRBV7-9 and TRBJ2-5, with D possibly matching TRBD1 (5 bases). Germline CDR1 and CDR2: SEHNR and FQNEAQ (reference sequence). The CDR3 covers 14 residues. V lost 6 bases and J lost 4, with 15 bases in between. The CDR3 here is CASRTTSQGETQYF. The CDR3 bases are TGTGCCAGCAGGACAACCTCTCAGGGAGAGACCCAGTACTTC.

The chain links TRBV4-1 to TRBJ1-2; D unresolved. Looked up from germline, CDR1 is MGHRA and CDR2 is YSYEKL. The CDR3 contains 15 residues. V dropped 0 bases and J dropped 4 bases, with 12 bases sitting between them. The CDR3, as DNA: TGCGCCAGCAGCCAAGATAGTTCAACGGGCTATGGCTACACCTTC. Residues: CASSQDSSTGYGYTF.

This clone was counted a single time. This sequence joins TRBV5-8 and TRBJ2-7; either TRBD1 or TRBD2 may fit D (5 bases each). CDR3 length: 13 amino acids. V lost 4 bases to trimming and J lost 2 bases, with 10 bases between them. Germline V gives CDR1 SGHTS, CDR2 YDEGEE. This chain's CDR3 is CASSQGRPYEQYF. The CDR3 DNA follows: TGTGCCAGCAGCCAGGGACGGCCCTACGAGCAGTACTTC.

V gene TRBV7-2 combines with J gene TRBJ2-3; no clear D gene. There are 13 residues in the CDR3. Trimming removed 5 bases from V and 3 bases from J, with 9 bases in between. Germline lookup yields CDR1 SGHTA and CDR2 FQGNSA. The CDR3 sequence: CASSVYETDTQYF. DNA for the CDR3: TGTGCCAGCAGCGTGTACGAGACAGATACGCAGTATTTT.

The rearrangement links TRBV14 to TRBJ1-2, with D tentatively TRBD1 (6 bases). The length of the CDR3 is 16 residues. Trimming removed 1 base at V and 5 bases at J, with 17 bases between. Germline CDR1 SGHDN, CDR2 FVKESK. CDR3 amino acids: CASSQVDGGLPYGYTF. Here the CDR3 DNA reads TGTGCCAGCAGCCAAGTAGACGGGGGGCTCCCTTATGGCTACACCTTC.

The CDR3 nucleotides are TGTGCCAGCAGCGTGAGGTCGACAGGTCGAAATGAAAAACTGTTTTTT. Translation gives CASSVRSTGRNEKLFF. The chain is built from TRBV9 and TRBJ1-4, with D possibly TRBD1 on 6 matching bases. CDR3 length: 16 residues. Germline values: CDR1 SGDLS, CDR2 YYNGEE. The V and J ends lost 2 bases and 5 bases respectively, with 16 bases between them.

The chain uses TRBV9 and TRBJ1-5; a weak D match, TRBD1 (6 bases). Trimming removed 3 bases from V and 4 bases from J, with 17 bases in between. CDR1 is SGDLS, CDR2 YYNGEE, per germline. The CDR3 length is 16 residues. CDR3 DNA sequence: TGTGCCAGCAGCGAGGGGGGAGGGGCCCCGAATCAGCCCCAGCATTTT. Its translation: CASSEGGGAPNQPQHF.

The chain is built from TRBV2 and TRBJ2-5; TRBD2 might be the D (7 bases). The CDR3 contains 14 residues. Per germline, CDR1 SNHLY and CDR2 FYNNEI. The V end was cut by 9 bases, the J end by 0 bases, with 14 bases between. The CDR3 loop is CARGGQPYQETQYF. The DNA of the CDR3 is TGTGCCAGGGGGGGGCAGCCCTACCAAGAGACCCAGTACTTC. Based on the CDR3 plus reference TRBV2 and TRBJ2-5, the full variable domain is EPEVTQTPSHQVTQMGQEVILRCVPISNHLYFYWYRQILGQKVEFLVSFYNNEISEKSEIFDDQFSVERPDGSNFTLKIRSTKLEDSAMYFCARGGQPYQETQYFGPGTRLLVL.

This chain connects TRBV28 to TRBJ2-7; D is tentatively TRBD1 or TRBD2 (5 bases each). There are 14 residues in the CDR3. Germline assignment: CDR1 MDHEN and CDR2 SYDVKM. Trimming removed 4 bases at V and 7 bases at J, with 17 bases between. The CDR3 DNA sequence: TGTGCCAGCAGTTATAGCAGGGAGATATGGGAGCAGTACTTC. Its translation: CASSYSREIWEQYF.

The V gene is TRBV25-1, the J gene TRBJ2-1, with 8 bases identical to TRBD2. J was trimmed by 0 bases and V by 4 bases; bases with no gene match: 8. This CDR3 contains 17 residues. Looked up from germline, CDR1 is MGHDK and CDR2 is SYGVNS. The DNA for the CDR3 is TGTGCCAGCAGTGGATGGACTAGCCATTACTCCTACAATGAGCAGTTCTTC. Translation gives CASSGWTSHYSYNEQFF. The entire variable domain, with the rest obtained from reference TRBV25-1 and TRBJ2-1, is as follows: EADIYQTPRYLVIGTGKKITLECSQTMGHDKMYWYQQDPGMELHLIHYSYGVNSTEKGDLSSESTVSRIRTEHFPLTLESARPSHTSQYLCASSGWTSHYSYNEQFFGPGTRLTVL.

The chain is built from TRBV7-9 and TRBJ2-7; D is undetermined. CDR1 is SEHNR, CDR2 FQNEAQ, per germline (reference sequence). Trimming took off 5 bases at V and 5 bases at J, with 13 bases between the two ends. The CDR3 covers 13 residues. The CDR3 spells CASSPGNFHEQYF. DNA for the CDR3: TGTGCCAGCAGCCCTGGGAATTTTCACGAGCAGTACTTC.

V usage is TRBV4-1 and J usage is TRBJ2-2, with D perhaps matching TRBD1 (5 bases). Trimming shortened V by 1 base and J by 7 bases, and 19 bases separated the two germline ends. This CDR3 has 17 residues. Germline V gene data show CDR1 as MGHRA and CDR2 as YSYEKL. This chain's CDR3 is CASSQGVGTGRDGELFF. CDR3 bases: TGCGCCAGCAGCCAAGGTGTGGGCACAGGCAGGGACGGGGAGCTGTTTTTT.

The chain is built from TRBV5-1 and TRBJ2-2, with 7 positions matching TRBD2. The junction had 5 bases not matched to a gene; V was cut back by 0 bases and J by 0 bases. Germline V gene sequence: CDR1 SGHRS, CDR2 YFSETQ. CDR3 length equals 17 residues. CDR3 region: CASSLGLAEPNTGELFF. The DNA of the CDR3 is TGCGCCAGCAGCTTGGGGCTAGCGGAACCGAACACCGGGGAGCTGTTTTTT.

The rearrangement uses TRBV19 and TRBJ1-4; 7 nucleotides line up with TRBD1. Germline V gene data show CDR1 as LNHDA and CDR2 as SQIVND (reference sequence). With 6 bases clipped from V and 3 bases from J, the junction kept 4 bases outside the gene matches. CDR3 length: 14 amino acids. The CDR3 reads CASRNRGSNEKLFF. The DNA of the CDR3 is TGTGCCAGTAGAAACAGGGGTTCTAATGAAAAACTGTTTTTT.

V gene TRBV27 combines with J gene TRBJ2-7, with D possibly being TRBD2 (6 bases). Germline-derived CDR1 and CDR2 are MNHEY and SMNVEV (reference sequence). There are 14 residues in the CDR3. Trimming took off 4 bases at V and 4 bases at J, with 14 bases between the two ends. CDR3 nucleotide sequence: TGTGCCAGCAGTTCCCGGGAGACGCCATACGAGCAGTACTTC. Translating it yields CASSSRETPYEQYF.

The gene calls are TRBV10-3 and TRBJ2-3; D possibly matches TRBD1 or TRBD2 (5 bases each). Trimming cost V 4 bases and J 2 bases, with 16 bases left between them. The CDR3 is made up of 16 amino acids. Germline values: CDR1 ENHRY, CDR2 SYGVKD. Written as DNA, the CDR3 is TGTGCCATCAGTGGCGCGATGGGGGTGGTCACAGATACGCAGTATTTT. It codes for CAISGAMGVVTDTQYF.

The V call is TRBV7-9, the J call TRBJ2-3; unclear D gene. The germline V gene has CDR1 SEHNR and CDR2 FQNEAQ (reference sequence). V shed 5 bases and J shed 2 bases, with 8 bases lying between them. CDR3 length: 13 residues. As DNA, the CDR3 is TGTGCCAGCAGCCCTGCGATCACAGATACGCAGTATTTT. Encoded protein: CASSPAITDTQYF. The full variable domain, its missing parts supplied by reference TRBV7-9 and TRBJ2-3, is DTGVSQNPRHKITKRGQNVTFRCDPISEHNRLYWYRQTLGQGPEFLTYFQNEAQLEKSRLLSDRFSAERPKGSFSTLEIQRTEQGDSAMYLCASSPAITDTQYFGPGTRLTVL.

The CDR3 DNA is TGTGCCAGCAGCGTGACAGGGGATAGTGTCTACGAGCAGTACTTC. This gives the protein CASSVTGDSVYEQYF. The V and J genes are TRBV9 and TRBJ2-7; TRBD1 matches 8 bases. With V trimmed by 2 bases and J by 3 bases, 7 bases remained unmatched. CDR1 is SGDLS and CDR2 is YYNGEE in the germline V gene. The CDR3 loop spans 15 amino acids.

The V gene is TRBV4-1, the J gene TRBJ2-7; 7 bases map to TRBD1. The CDR3 consists of 15 residues. CDR1 MGHRA and CDR2 YSYEKL come from the germline V gene. Germline trimming cut 1 base from V and 2 bases from J; bases unmatched to any gene: 5. CDR3: CASSQVETGTYEQYF. The CDR3 DNA reads as TGCGCCAGCAGCCAAGTTGAGACAGGGACCTACGAGCAGTACTTC.

The rearrangement links TRBV28 to TRBJ2-3; D is possibly TRBD1 or TRBD2 (5 bases each). The CDR3 runs 16 residues. The V and J ends lost 5 bases and 0 bases respectively, with 15 bases between them. Per the germline V gene, CDR1 is MDHEN and CDR2 is SYDVKM. CDR3: CASSGRSGGSTDTQYF. The CDR3, as DNA: TGTGCCAGCAGTGGCAGGAGTGGGGGTAGCACAGATACGCAGTATTTT. Based on the CDR3 plus reference TRBV28 and TRBJ2-3, the full variable domain is DVKVTQSSRYLVKRTGEKVFLECVQDMDHENMFWYRQDPGLGLRLIYFSYDVKMKEKGDIPEGYSVSREKKERFSLILESASTNQTSMYLCASSGRSGGSTDTQYFGPGTRLTVL.